This is a list of T cell receptor beta chains from one sample in a study of blood T cell repertoires in COVID-19. The assay was immunoSEQ multiplex PCR, and TCRdb's table has in-frame clones only and misses some. The sample consists of some 270,000 clones, around 85% of them appearing once. The source material was peripheral blood. Source of these receptors: a woman aged 70-85 years with acute or convalescent COVID-19. Both conserved end residues are part of each CDR3. D genes are given only for firm matches. The listing skips clone size in some rows; elsewhere it reads once, few, many or a size class.

clone_size,d_call,v_call,j_call,cdr3_aa,cdr3_nt
few,.,TRBV9,TRBJ1-3,CASSALVGGNTIYF,TGTGCCAGCAGCGCCCTTGTTGGGGGGAACACCATATATTTT
.,.,TRBV15,TRBJ1-5,CATSRDLTGNQPQHF,TGTGCCACCAGCAGAGATCTAACAGGTAATCAGCCCCAGCATTTT
.,.,TRBV2,TRBJ1-6,CASRGQPSYNSPLHF,TGTGCCAGCCGTGGACAGCCCTCCTATAATTCACCCCTCCACTTT
.,TRBD1,TRBV7-6,TRBJ2-5,CASSLGPPGGSQETQYF,TGTGCCAGCAGCTTAGGCCCGCCAGGGGGCTCCCAAGAGACCCAGTACTTC
.,.,TRBV2,TRBJ1-6,CASNLENSPLHF,TGTGCCAGCAATTTAGAAAATTCACCCCTCCACTTT
.,TRBD2,TRBV6-5,TRBJ2-5,CASTASGWAETQYF,TGTGCCAGCACAGCTAGCGGGTGGGCAGAGACCCAGTACTTC
.,TRBD1,TRBV7-9,TRBJ1-1,CASSARSGTGAPEAFF,TGTGCCAGCAGCGCACGATCCGGGACAGGGGCACCTGAAGCTTTCTTT
.,.,TRBV6-5,TRBJ2-7,CASKDDGGEQYF,TGTGCCAGCAAAGACGACGGAGGGGAGCAGTACTTC
.,TRBD1,TRBV9,TRBJ1-2,CASSGEGAYGYTF,TGTGCCAGCAGCGGTGAGGGGGCCTATGGCTACACCTTC
.,.,TRBV28,TRBJ1-2,CASSSVYGYTF,TGTGCCAGCAGTTCAGTCTATGGCTACACCTTC
.,TRBD2,TRBV5-4,TRBJ2-5,CASSSLAGDQETQYF,TGTGCCAGCAGCTCACTAGCGGGGGACCAAGAGACCCAGTACTTC
.,.,TRBV4-1,TRBJ1-2,CASSQLGQTCTF,TGCGCCAGCAGCCAATTGGGCCAGACGTGCACCTTC
.,.,TRBV5-1,TRBJ1-1,CASSLDGSTGRLSEAFF,TGCGCCAGCAGCTTGGACGGCTCGACAGGCAGGCTGAGTGAAGCTTTCTTT
.,.,TRBV6-2/TRBV6-3,TRBJ1-5,CASSRLEGRDQPQHF,TGTGCCAGCAGTCGTCTTGAGGGAAGAGATCAGCCCCAGCATTTT
.,.,TRBV9,TRBJ1-2,CASSVALQWGPYGYTF,TGTGCCAGCAGCGTAGCCCTTCAGTGGGGGCCCTATGGCTACACCTTC
.,TRBD2,TRBV7-9,TRBJ2-2,CASSFRRGVNTGELFF,TGTGCCAGCAGCTTCCGGCGGGGGGTGAACACCGGGGAGCTGTTTTTT
once,.,TRBV7-2,TRBJ1-6,CASSLGRISPLHF,TGTGCCAGCAGCTTGGGGCGGATTTCACCCCTCCACTTT
.,TRBD1,TRBV20-1,TRBJ2-7,CSASRQGTGEQYF,TGCAGTGCTAGTCGACAGGGTACTGGCGAGCAGTACTTC
.,TRBD1,TRBV5-4,TRBJ1-2,CASSRTGRGQDGYTF,TGTGCCAGCAGCCGGACGGGTAGGGGGCAGGATGGCTACACCTTC
.,.,TRBV18,TRBJ2-7,CASSRFQGSYEQYF,TGTGCCAGCTCCCGGTTCCAGGGAAGCTACGAGCAGTACTTC
.,TRBD1,TRBV6-6,TRBJ1-2,CASSRPGTGSGYTF,TGTGCCAGCAGTAGACCCGGGACAGGCTCCGGCTACACCTTC